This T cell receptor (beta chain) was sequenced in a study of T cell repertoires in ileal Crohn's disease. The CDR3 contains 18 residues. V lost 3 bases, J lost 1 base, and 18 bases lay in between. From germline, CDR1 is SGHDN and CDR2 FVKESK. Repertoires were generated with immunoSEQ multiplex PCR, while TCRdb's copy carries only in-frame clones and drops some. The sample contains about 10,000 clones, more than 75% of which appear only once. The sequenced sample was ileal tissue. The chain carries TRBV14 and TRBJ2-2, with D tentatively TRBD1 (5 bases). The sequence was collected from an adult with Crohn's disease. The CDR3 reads CASSHLPQTVMNTGELFF. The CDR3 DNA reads TGTGCCAGCAGCCACCTACCTCAGACAGTGATGAACACCGGGGAGCTGTTTTTT. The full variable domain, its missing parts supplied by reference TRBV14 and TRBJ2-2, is EAGVTQFPSHSVIEKGQTVTLRCDPISGHDNLYWYRRVMGKEIKFLLHFVKESKQDESGMPNNRFLAERTGGTYSTLKVQPAELEDSGVYFCASSHLPQTVMNTGELFFGEGSRLTVL.